A selection of T cell receptor beta chains follows, all from one sample in a study of beta chain features in type 1 diabetes. Sequenced by immunoSEQ multiplex PCR; TCRdb stores in-frame clones only, minus some. The sample has 850,000 to 900,000 clones, under 20% seen once. Specimen: naive CD4+ T cells from blood. These receptors came from a woman under 30 in good health. CDR3s include the opening cysteine and the closing phenylalanine or tryptophan. The D gene is left open where the match is weak. Rows may omit the clone size; those that give it use once, few, many or a size class.

TRBV15	NA	TRBJ1-5	NA	TGTGCTACCAGCAGAGGTACCCAGGAGAGCAATCAGCCCCAGCATTTT	CATSRGTQESNQPQHF
TRBV19	NA	TRBJ2-3	NA	TGTGCCAGTAGTATCCCGGGAAGCACAGATACGCAGTATTTT	CASSIPGSTDTQYF
TRBV5-5	NA	TRBJ2-7	NA	TGTGCCAGCAGCACCCAGGGGTTCCCCTACGAGCAGTACTTC	CASSTQGFPYEQYF
TRBV7-8	once	TRBJ2-7	TRBD2	TGTGCCAGCAGCTTATCGCCTAGCGGGAGTCCCACGTACGAGCAGTACTTC	CASSLSPSGSPTYEQYF
TRBV11-2	once	TRBJ2-7	NA	TGTGCCAGCAGCTTAGATGGTGGAAAAGTATACGAGCAGTACTTC	CASSLDGGKVYEQYF
TRBV11-2	few	TRBJ2-7	NA	TGTGCCAGCAGCTTGGAGTTGGCGTACGAGCAGTACTTC	CASSLELAYEQYF
TRBV10-3	few	TRBJ2-5	TRBD2	TGTGCCATCAGCGACGGGGGGTGGCAAGAGACCCAGTACTTC	CAISDGGWQETQYF
TRBV18	NA	TRBJ1-3	NA	TGTGCCAGCTCACCATTTACAGGACAACTAACTGGAAACACCATATATTTT	CASSPFTGQLTGNTIYF
TRBV4-1	NA	TRBJ2-2	NA	TGCGCCAGCAGCCAAATGGGAATCGGGGAGCTGTTTTTT	CASSQMGIGELFF
TRBV7-9	NA	TRBJ2-5	TRBD2	TGTGCCAGCAGCTGGGGACTAGGAGAGACCCAGTACTTC	CASSWGLGETQYF
TRBV2	few	TRBJ1-1	NA	TGTGCCAGCCGACAGTGGGATGACACTGAAGCTTTCTTT	CASRQWDDTEAFF
TRBV29-1	few	TRBJ1-5	NA	TGCAGCGTTTCGGCCAGTGAAAGCAATCAGCCCCAGCATTTT	CSVSASESNQPQHF
TRBV28	NA	TRBJ1-6	NA	TGTGCCAGCGGAGAAGGGCACTCACCCCTCCACTTT	CASGEGHSPLHF
TRBV15	few	TRBJ2-5	NA	TGTGCCACCAGCAAAGCGGCCAGGTCGGAGACCCAGTACTTC	CATSKAARSETQYF
TRBV14	few	TRBJ2-7	NA	TGTGCCAGCAGCCAAGCGAAGGGCCGCTACGAGCAGTACTTC	CASSQAKGRYEQYF
TRBV7-2	NA	TRBJ2-1	NA	TGTGCCAGCAGCTTGGGGAGCAGCTCCTACAATGAGCAGTTCTTC	CASSLGSSSYNEQFF
TRBV7-9	many	TRBJ2-4	NA	TGTGCCAGCAGCTTAGAGGTTGTAGACATTCAGTACTTC	CASSLEVVDIQYF
TRBV10-3	NA	TRBJ2-6	NA	TGTTCCATCAGAGGGGAACCTGGGGCCAACGTCCTGACTTTC	CSIRGEPGANVLTF
TRBV18	few	TRBJ2-1	TRBD1	TGTGCCAGCTCACCGCCGGGACAGGGTTTGAATGAGCAGTTCTTC	CASSPPGQGLNEQFF
TRBV5-1	few	TRBJ2-7	TRBD2	TGCGCCAGCAGCTTGATCGAGCGGGGGACCTACGAGCAGTACTTC	CASSLIERGTYEQYF
TRBV28	NA	TRBJ2-3	NA	TGTGCCAGCAGTTCACCGAGCTCGATAGACACAGATACGCAGTATTTT	CASSSPSSIDTDTQYF
TRBV2	few	TRBJ1-2	NA	TGTGCCAGCAGTGACAGGGCGAGTGGCTACACCTTC	CASSDRASGYTF
TRBV11-2	NA	TRBJ2-7	TRBD1	TGTGCCAGCAGCTTAGTTCTAGGGACAGGATACGAGCAGTACTTC	CASSLVLGTGYEQYF
TRBV11-2	once	TRBJ2-1	TRBD2	TGTGCCAGCAGCTCCGCGGGAGCGGGAGGGCCCAACAATGAGCAGTTCTTC	CASSSAGAGGPNNEQFF
TRBV6-5	NA	TRBJ2-7	TRBD2	TGTGCCAGCAGTTCCCATAGCGGGGCCCCCTACGAGCAGTACTTC	CASSSHSGAPYEQYF
TRBV6-1	few	TRBJ2-7	NA	TGTGCCAGCAGTGAAATGGGAGCGGGCGAGCAGTACTTC	CASSEMGAGEQYF
TRBV6-5	NA	TRBJ2-5	TRBD1	TGTGCCAGCAGTTACTCAGGGGCAGGGGGCCAAGAGACCCAGTACTTC	CASSYSGAGGQETQYF
TRBV5-1	few	TRBJ2-1	NA	TGCGCCAGCAGCTTGGGAGCGGTCTCCTACAATGAGCAGTTCTTC	CASSLGAVSYNEQFF
TRBV5-1	NA	TRBJ2-3	TRBD2	TGCGCCAGCAGCCTGCTAACTAGCGTATACACAGATACGCAGTATTTT	CASSLLTSVYTDTQYF
TRBV28	once	TRBJ2-3	TRBD2	TGTGCCAGTCTCACGCTAGCGGGAGGGACAGATACGCAGTATTTT	CASLTLAGGTDTQYF
TRBV19	NA	TRBJ1-5	NA	TGTGCCAGTCGGGACTACAATCAGCCCCAGCATTTT	CASRDYNQPQHF
TRBV28	few	TRBJ1-2	TRBD1	TGTGCCAGCAGTTCGGGGACAGCTAACTATGGCTACACCTTC	CASSSGTANYGYTF
TRBV4-2	few	TRBJ2-1	NA	TGTGCCAGCAGCCAAGAGAAAGAGACCCACAATGAGCAGTTCTTC	CASSQEKETHNEQFF
TRBV5-1	few	TRBJ1-1	NA	TGCGCCAGCAGCTTTTCTACATACACTGAAGCTTTCTTT	CASSFSTYTEAFF
TRBV7-9	NA	TRBJ1-1	NA	TGTGCCAGCAGCTTTAGGGTGAACACTGAAGCTTTCTTT	CASSFRVNTEAFF
TRBV15	few	TRBJ2-7	NA	TGTGCCACCAGCTTGAAACGGGACACCAGATACGAGCAGTACTTC	CATSLKRDTRYEQYF
TRBV7-2	few	TRBJ2-7	NA	TGTGCCAGCAGCTTGGTTCTGGGCCTCTCCTACGAGCAGTACTTC	CASSLVLGLSYEQYF
TRBV25-1	NA	TRBJ2-1	NA	TGTGCCAGCAGTGACCCACTAGGGGGTGTGGAGCAGTTCTTC	CASSDPLGGVEQFF
TRBV10-2	few	TRBJ2-2	TRBD2	TGCGCCACCACGTCGTGGCGGGAGACCACCGGGGAGCTGTTTTTT	CATTSWRETTGELFF
TRBV6-5	NA	TRBJ2-7	TRBD2	TGTGCCATTTTGAAGCGGGAGGGCGGAGAGGAGCAGTACTTC	CAILKREGGEEQYF
TRBV19	few	TRBJ2-6	NA	TGTGCCAGTAGTATACAGGGGACCCCTGGGGCCAACGTCCTGACTTTC	CASSIQGTPGANVLTF
TRBV19	NA	TRBJ2-7	NA	TGTGCCAGTAACAGCGGCACAGGGAACGAGCAGTACTTC	CASNSGTGNEQYF
TRBV6-5	NA	TRBJ1-1	NA	TGTGCCAGCAGCCCAGGGAGTAACACTGAAGCTTTCTTT	CASSPGSNTEAFF
TRBV4-3	NA	TRBJ2-4	TRBD2	TGCGCCAGCAGCCAAGAGGGACTAGCGGGGGGTGCCAAAAACATTCAGTACTTC	CASSQEGLAGGAKNIQYF
TRBV7-2	few	TRBJ2-1	NA	TGTGCCAGCAGCTTACGGGTCGACAGGCTAGGGTACAATGAGCAGTTCTTC	CASSLRVDRLGYNEQFF
TRBV18	few	TRBJ2-1	TRBD2	TGTGCCAGCTCACCACCGAGCGGGAGTTATGGAAATGAGCAGTTCTTC	CASSPPSGSYGNEQFF
TRBV18	NA	TRBJ1-3	NA	TGTGCCAGCTCCGTCCGGGAGACTGGAAACACCATATATTTT	CASSVRETGNTIYF
TRBV5-1	many	TRBJ1-4	TRBD1	TGCGCCAGCAGCCTCCGAGGACAGGGTGGAAAACTGTTTTTT	CASSLRGQGGKLFF